The rows below give T cell receptor beta chains drawn from one sample of a study of CD8 T cells in Susac syndrome. TCRdb itself ran the immunoSEQ multiplex PCR reads through MiXCR, one entry per CDR3 protein. The sample has some 130,000 distinct CDR3 sequences; 95% are singletons. The sample was CD8+ T cells from PBMCs. These receptors all come from a human donor with Susac syndrome. The CDR3 runs from the conserved cysteine through the conserved F or W. A D gene is named only where the DNA matches it firmly. Expanded clones get a size class; other rows say once, few or many, or leave the size out.

abundance	d_gene	v_gene	j_gene	CDR3aa	CDR3nt
NA	NA	TRBV12-3/TRBV12-4	TRBJ2-7	CASSLGSEVEQYF	TGTGCCAGCAGCTTGGGCAGTGAGGTCGAGCAGTACTTC
NA	NA	TRBV27	TRBJ2-3	CASSFPPDTQYF	TGTGCCAGCAGTTTCCCCCCAGATACGCAGTATTTT
once	NA	TRBV7-8	TRBJ2-7	CASSWRDEQYF	TGTGCCAGCAGCTGGAGGGACGAGCAGTACTTC
NA	NA	TRBV29-1	TRBJ1-2	CSVEGDYGYTF	TGCAGCGTGGAGGGGGACTATGGCTACACCTTC
NA	NA	TRBV19	TRBJ2-2	CASRGTGTGELFF	TGTGCCAGTAGGGGAACAGGGACCGGGGAGCTGTTTTTT
NA	NA	TRBV25-1	TRBJ2-7	CASGSAEQYF	TGTGCCAGTGGATCGGCGGAGCAGTACTTC
few	TRBD1	TRBV25-1	TRBJ1-1	CASSGQGRTEAFF	TGTGCCAGCAGTGGACAGGGAAGGACTGAAGCTTTCTTT
NA	NA	TRBV27	TRBJ2-3	CASSLSGSQSISTDTQYF	TGTGCCAGCAGTTTATCCGGATCCCAAAGTATTAGCACAGATACGCAGTATTTT
NA	TRBD2	TRBV27	TRBJ2-1	CASSFLAAHNEQFF	TGTGCCAGCAGTTTTCTAGCGGCACACAATGAGCAGTTCTTC
NA	NA	TRBV6-9	TRBJ2-7	CASRKTGSDLAQTSYEQYF	TGTGCCAGCAGAAAAACAGGGTCCGACTTAGCCCAAACTTCCTACGAGCAGTACTTC
NA	TRBD2	TRBV20-1	TRBJ2-5	CSARDVTSGSGETQYF	TGCAGTGCTAGAGATGTGACTAGCGGGAGTGGGGAGACCCAGTACTTC
once	NA	TRBV12-3/TRBV12-4	TRBJ1-2	CASSNLLDGANYGYTF	TGTGCCAGCAGCAACCTACTTGACGGGGCTAACTATGGCTACACCTTC
NA	NA	TRBV7-6	TRBJ2-5	CASSTYQETQYF	TGTGCCAGCAGCACCTACCAAGAGACCCAGTACTTC
NA	TRBD2	TRBV9	TRBJ2-1	CASSPQSLAGGRNEQFF	TGTGCCAGCAGCCCCCAGAGCCTAGCGGGAGGGCGGAATGAGCAGTTCTTC
NA	NA	TRBV28	TRBJ2-3	CASSFEVVRPTDTQYF	TGTGCCAGCAGTTTTGAGGTAGTACGACCCACAGATACGCAGTATTTT
NA	NA	TRBV2	TRBJ2-7	CASGSEGGGQSYEQYF	TGTGCCAGCGGGTCCGAGGGTGGGGGACAATCCTACGAGCAGTACTTC
once	TRBD2	TRBV19	TRBJ2-1	CASSVAGASYNEQFF	TGTGCCAGTAGTGTAGCGGGAGCATCCTACAATGAGCAGTTCTTC
NA	NA	TRBV27	TRBJ1-5	CASSTYRAGENQPQHF	TGTGCCAGCAGTACTTACCGGGCAGGGGAAAATCAGCCCCAGCATTTT
NA	NA	TRBV20-1	TRBJ2-1	CSARDSRGDYNEQFF	TGCAGTGCTAGAGATAGCCGGGGAGACTACAATGAGCAGTTCTTC
NA	NA	TRBV9	TRBJ2-1	CASSVEGYVHNEQFF	TGTGCCAGCAGCGTCGAGGGTTATGTCCACAATGAGCAGTTCTTC
NA	NA	TRBV9	TRBJ2-3	CASSVGGGPGTDTQYF	TGTGCCAGCAGCGTAGGAGGCGGTCCCGGCACAGATACGCAGTATTTT
NA	NA	TRBV20-1	TRBJ2-2	CSAGYRLGTGELFF	TGCAGTGCCGGTTACAGGCTCGGCACCGGGGAGCTGTTTTTT
NA	NA	TRBV5-1	TRBJ2-2	CASSLVETELFF	TGCGCCAGCAGCTTGGTAGAAACCGAGCTGTTTTTT
NA	TRBD1	TRBV27	TRBJ2-7	CASSPGTGALEQYF	TGTGCCAGCAGTCCGGGGACAGGGGCTCTCGAGCAGTACTTC